Listed below are T cell receptor beta chains from one sample, sequenced in a study of blood T cell repertoires in COVID-19. This table comes from immunoSEQ multiplex PCR, and its TCRdb copy is limited to in-frame clones, with some not included. Among about 200,000 clones listed, about 90% were seen once. The sample was PBMCs or T cells enriched from blood (not recorded which). Receptors were obtained from a woman aged 25-40 years with acute COVID-19. Each CDR3 is given with its conserved first and last residue. The order of the fields is J gene, V gene, clone size, D gene, CDR3 protein, CDR3 DNA. D genes are given only for firm matches. For some rows the clone size is stated as once, few or many, or as a class when expanded; others skip it.

TRBJ1-5 | TRBV11-2 | . | . | CASSLDPDVGEPQHF | TGTGCCAGCAGCTTAGACCCCGACGTAGGGGAGCCCCAGCATTTT
TRBJ2-5 | TRBV28 | once | . | CASSFHEGVRQETQYF | TGTGCCAGCAGTTTTCACGAGGGGGTCCGCCAAGAGACCCAGTACTTC
TRBJ1-6 | TRBV6-5 | . | TRBD1 | CASKTGGFEVSPLHF | TGTGCCAGCAAAACAGGGGGTTTTGAGGTCTCACCCCTCCACTTT
TRBJ2-1 | TRBV30 | . | . | CAWSLGTARGQFF | TGTGCCTGGAGCTTGGGGACTGCAAGGGGGCAGTTCTTC
TRBJ2-4 | TRBV3-1/TRBV3-2 | . | . | CASSQVRGNYKNIQYF | TGTGCCAGCAGCCAAGTCAGGGGAAACTACAAAAACATTCAGTACTTC
TRBJ2-1 | TRBV9 | . | . | CASSHLGAGSYNEQFF | TGTGCCAGCAGCCACCTGGGCGCCGGCTCCTACAATGAGCAGTTCTTC
TRBJ1-1 | TRBV29-1 | once | . | CSVEVGRLGETEAFF | TGCAGCGTTGAAGTCGGCAGACTTGGAGAGACTGAAGCTTTCTTT
TRBJ1-1 | TRBV29-1 | . | . | CSVVIAVVNTEAFF | TGCAGCGTTGTAATTGCGGTAGTAAACACTGAAGCTTTCTTT
TRBJ1-6 | TRBV7-9 | . | . | CASSLMQGNSPLHF | TGTGCCAGCAGCTTAATGCAGGGGAATTCACCCCTCCACTTT
TRBJ2-2 | TRBV10-1 | . | TRBD1 | CASSENRGQTGELFF | TGCGCCAGCAGTGAAAACAGGGGGCAGACCGGGGAGCTGTTTTTT
TRBJ1-2 | TRBV5-6 | once | TRBD1 | CASSPGTGLYGYTF | TGTGCCAGCAGTCCAGGGACAGGACTCTATGGCTACACCTTC
TRBJ1-5 | TRBV30 | . | . | CAWSQKSGDPQHF | TGTGCCTGGAGCCAAAAGTCCGGGGATCCCCAGCATTTT
TRBJ1-3 | TRBV6-5 | few | . | CASSMGGPGNTIYF | TGTGCCAGCAGTATGGGGGGGCCTGGAAACACCATATATTTT
TRBJ2-5 | TRBV6-5 | . | TRBD1 | CASSRTGGAETQYF | TGTGCCAGCAGTCGGACAGGGGGCGCGGAGACCCAGTACTTC
TRBJ2-1 | TRBV10-1 | . | . | CASSDDFNEQFF | TGCGCCAGCAGTGACGACTTCAATGAGCAGTTCTTC
TRBJ2-7 | TRBV24-1 | . | TRBD1 | CATSDPGQGFYEQYF | TGTGCCACCAGTGACCCGGGACAGGGGTTTTACGAGCAGTACTTC
TRBJ2-1 | TRBV18 | . | . | CASSPTVNEQFF | TGTGCCAGCTCCCCCACGGTCAATGAGCAGTTCTTC
TRBJ1-5 | TRBV19 | . | . | CASSIQASNQPQHF | TGTGCCAGTAGTATTCAGGCCAGCAATCAGCCCCAGCATTTT
TRBJ2-4 | TRBV27 | . | . | CASTEKTSWGNIQYF | TGTGCCAGCACCGAAAAGACTAGTTGGGGGAACATTCAGTACTTC
TRBJ1-5 | TRBV4-1 | . | . | CASSQDDPRGSPQHF | TGCGCCAGCAGCCAAGACGACCCCAGGGGATCGCCCCAGCATTTT
TRBJ2-7 | TRBV27 | . | TRBD2 | CASSFGLAGEQYF | TGTGCCAGCAGTTTCGGACTAGCTGGCGAGCAGTACTTC
TRBJ1-3 | TRBV4-3 | . | . | CASSPGHPPISGNTIYF | TGCGCCAGCAGCCCGGGACATCCACCGATCTCTGGAAACACCATATATTTT
TRBJ2-1 | TRBV6-5 | . | TRBD2 | CAVSRGGAYNEQFF | TGTGCCGTGAGTCGGGGGGGGGCCTACAATGAGCAGTTCTTC
TRBJ2-7 | TRBV4-1 | . | TRBD1 | CASSQWGTDGQGGEQYF | TGCGCCAGCAGCCAGTGGGGGACAGACGGACAGGGGGGCGAGCAGTACTTC
TRBJ1-2 | TRBV4-3 | . | TRBD1 | CASSRSTGDGYTF | TGCGCCAGCAGCCGCTCGACAGGGGACGGCTACACCTTC
TRBJ1-4 | TRBV5-6 | once | TRBD1 | CASSLRSQGANEKLFF | TGTGCCAGCAGCTTGAGGTCACAGGGGGCTAATGAAAAACTGTTTTTT
TRBJ1-5 | TRBV4-1 | . | TRBD1 | CASSQEKGAGWAQHF | TGCGCCAGCAGCCAAGAAAAGGGGGCGGGATGGGCCCAGCATTTT
TRBJ1-5 | TRBV4-1 | . | . | CASSPEGGNQPQHF | TGCGCCAGCAGCCCCGAGGGGGGGAATCAGCCCCAGCATTTT